The 6 T cell receptor beta chains in this list originate from one sample, sequenced in a study of blood T cell repertoires in COVID-19. Clones were sequenced by immunoSEQ multiplex PCR, and TCRdb holds only the in-frame ones, with some missing. The table records a few hundred thousand clones, 80% to 90% of them present only once. The sample was peripheral blood. These receptors were taken from a woman aged 45 to 65 with acute or convalescent COVID-19.

The rearrangement uses TRBV10-2 and TRBJ1-6; D gene unclear. Germline lookup yields CDR1 WSHSY and CDR2 SAAADI. CDR3 length: 14 amino acids. Trimming took 5 bases from V and 8 from J, leaving 13 bases between them. CDR3 loop: CASSYTVMDSPLHF. In nucleotides, the CDR3 is TGCGCCAGCAGTTATACAGTCATGGATTCACCCCTCCACTTT.

The J gene is TRBJ1-2, the V gene TRBV28; D gene uncertain. CDR3 length: 14 residues. The V end was cut by 0 bases, the J end by 2 bases, with 7 bases between. Germline assignment: CDR1 MDHEN and CDR2 SYDVKM. This CDR3 is CASSLWRGNYGYTF. The CDR3, as DNA: TGTGCCAGCAGTTTATGGCGGGGAAACTATGGCTACACCTTC.

The chain has TRBV24-1 and TRBJ2-6; no clear D. Trimming cost V 7 bases and J 2 bases, with 8 bases left between them. Germline assignment: CDR1 KGHDR and CDR2 SFDVKD. The CDR3 is 14 residues long. Written as DNA, the CDR3 is TGTGCCACCAGGGAGTACACTGGGGCCAACGTCCTGACTTTC. Protein sequence: CATREYTGANVLTF.

V and J are TRBV7-6 and TRBJ2-1; no clear D gene. CDR1 is SGHVS and CDR2 is FNYEAQ in the germline V gene. There are 14 residues in the CDR3. The ends were cut back, 5 bases at V and 4 bases at J, with 12 bases in the middle. The CDR3 protein is CASSETFTYNEQFF. CDR3 sequence (DNA): TGTGCCAGCAGCGAGACTTTTACATACAATGAGCAGTTCTTC.

V is TRBV7-2 and J is TRBJ2-1; 7 bases match TRBD1. CDR3 length: 15 residues. V shed 2 bases, J shed 6 bases, and the junction held 7 bases outside the gene matches. Germline CDR1 reads SGHTA; CDR2 reads FQGNSA. For the CDR3, the DNA is TGTGCCAGCAGCTTACAACAGGGGTTTTTCAATGAGCAGTTCTTC. This translates into CASSLQQGFFNEQFF.

The chain couples TRBV5-1 to TRBJ2-1, with 12 bases identical to TRBD2. The CDR3 totals 17 residues. V lost 4 bases to trimming and J lost 8 bases; unmatched junction nucleotides: 13. Germline loops: CDR1 SGHRS, CDR2 YFSETQ. The CDR3 nucleotides read TGCGCCAGCAGCCCGGGACTAGCGGGCAAGGTTCGCGATGAGCAGTTCTTC. Translated, it gives CASSPGLAGKVRDEQFF.